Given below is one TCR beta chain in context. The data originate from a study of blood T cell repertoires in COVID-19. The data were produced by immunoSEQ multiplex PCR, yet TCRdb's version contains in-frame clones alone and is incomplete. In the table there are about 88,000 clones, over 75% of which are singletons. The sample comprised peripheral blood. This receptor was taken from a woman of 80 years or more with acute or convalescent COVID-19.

The CDR3 region has the DNA TGTGCCAGCAGCTTAGACGGACAGGGAGGTGGAAACACCATATATTTT. Protein product: CASSLDGQGGGNTIYF. The gene calls are TRBV11-2 and TRBJ1-3, with 8 bases identical to TRBD1. CDR1 is SGHAT and CDR2 is FQNNGV in the germline V gene. The CDR3 totals 16 residues. J was trimmed by 3 bases and V by 0 bases; bases with no gene match: 4.